These 6 T cell receptor beta chains came from one sample sequenced in a study of T cell changes during pregnancy in multiple sclerosis. Sequencing was performed with immunoSEQ multiplex PCR; in TCRdb, only in-frame clones are kept and a portion is missing. The sample consists of approximately 100,000 clones, 90% to 95% of them appearing once. The input for sequencing was peripheral blood, taken after pregnancy. Receptors originate from a female donor with multiple sclerosis, enrolled in a pregnancy study.

The chain combines TRBV6-1 with TRBJ1-1, with D unresolved. Trimming pared 3 bases from V and 7 bases from J, leaving 6 bases between. Germline CDR1 and CDR2: MNHNS and SASEGT. This CDR3 has 11 amino acids. In DNA, the CDR3 is TGTGCCAGCAGTGAGTTCTTTGAAGCTTTCTTT. This translates into CASSEFFEAFF.

This clone was counted once. V is TRBV19 and J is TRBJ2-1, with 14 nucleotides matching TRBD2. The CDR3 spans 17 residues. Germline values: CDR1 LNHDA, CDR2 SQIVND (reference sequence). Unmatched junction bases numbered 3, after V lost 5 bases and J lost 0 bases. The CDR3 reads CASSLTSGGASYNEQFF. CDR3 nucleotide sequence: TGTGCCAGTAGTTTGACTAGCGGGGGGGCCTCCTACAATGAGCAGTTCTTC.

The chain recombines TRBV30 with TRBJ1-1; 8 bases are shared with TRBD1. This CDR3 comprises 15 residues. Germline CDR1 GTSNPN, CDR2 SVGIG (reference sequence). J gave up 0 bases and V 5 bases, and 8 bases lay outside the gene matches. The CDR3 spells CAWFPRDRLNTEAFF. CDR3 coding DNA: TGTGCCTGGTTCCCCCGGGACAGGTTGAACACTGAAGCTTTCTTT.

This clone was detected only once. This chain uses TRBV25-1 with TRBJ2-3, with a tentative D call TRBD2 (6 bases). CDR1 MGHDK and CDR2 SYGVNS come from the germline V gene. The CDR3 is 17 amino acids. The V end was cut by 2 bases, the J end by 8 bases, with 23 bases between. The CDR3 coding sequence is TGTGCCAGCAGTGAAATTAACCGGGACTTCGAGCATGTTACGCAGTATTTT. It translates to CASSEINRDFEHVTQYF.

The chain employs TRBV12-5 and TRBJ1-5, with a possible D match to TRBD1 (6 bases). The ends were cut back, 8 bases at V and 0 bases at J, with 23 bases in the middle. The V gene's germline CDR1 is LGHNT and CDR2 FRNRAP. This CDR3 has 18 residues. This CDR3 reads CASKGRGGQRYSNQPQHF. Written as DNA, the CDR3 is TGTGCTAGTAAAGGTAGAGGGGGACAAAGATATAGCAATCAGCCCCAGCATTTT.

The V call is TRBV5-1, the J call TRBJ1-1; D is perhaps TRBD1 (5 bases). CDR3 length: 13 residues. Germline V lookup: CDR1 SGHRS, CDR2 YFSETQ. V dropped 4 bases and J dropped 3 bases, with 10 bases sitting between them. CDR3 in amino acids: CASSPSRDTEAFF. The CDR3 region has the DNA TGCGCCAGCAGCCCTTCCAGGGACACTGAAGCTTTCTTT.